A selection of T cell receptor beta chains follows, all from one sample in a study of identical twins. TCRdb analysed the 5' RACE reads with MiXCR anew, one entry per CDR3 protein. The table shows about 530,000 distinct CDR3 sequences, with 20% to 25% occurring only once. The data were also submitted as part of a second study, on yellow fever vaccine responses in identical twins.

The sequenced material came from CD4+ T cells sorted from blood. The source is a woman in her late teens or twenties in good health. Each CDR3 is given with its conserved first and last residue. A D gene is named only where the DNA matches it firmly. For some rows the clone size is stated as once, few or many, or as a class when expanded; others skip it.

CDR3 protein,CDR3 DNA,D gene,J gene,clone size,V gene
CASSLERGSDTQYF,TGCGCCAGCAGCTTGGAACGGGGGTCAGATACGCAGTATTTT,-,TRBJ2-3,-,TRBV5-1
CASSLAFGETQYF,TGCGCCAGCAGCTTGGCCTTTGGAGAGACCCAGTACTTC,-,TRBJ2-5,few,TRBV5-1
CASRARMNTEAFF,TGTGCCTCACGGGCCAGAATGAACACTGAAGCTTTCTTT,-,TRBJ1-1,-,TRBV15
CASSGGHSMGELFF,TGTGCCAGCAGCGGCGGCCATAGCATGGGGGAGCTGTTTTTT,-,TRBJ2-2,-,TRBV6-1
CASSSTGAQATEAFF,TGCGCCAGCAGTTCTACAGGGGCCCAGGCCACTGAAGCTTTCTTT,TRBD1,TRBJ1-1,few,TRBV23-1
CASSLGQGASYEQYF,TGTGCCAGCAGTTTAGGACAGGGGGCGTCCTACGAGCAGTACTTC,TRBD1,TRBJ2-7,few,TRBV28
CASSKTSYGANVLTF,TGTGCCAGCAGCAAGACATCTTACGGGGCCAACGTCCTGACTTTC,-,TRBJ2-6,few,TRBV14
CASSCSAF,TGTGCCAGCAGCTGTAGCGCCTTC,-,TRBJ2-7,few,TRBV7-3
CASRSRAGNGYTF,TGTGCCAGCAGGTCTAGGGCGGGAAACGGCTACACCTTC,-,TRBJ1-2,-,TRBV7-8
CASSLGGTSGSGEQFF,TGTGCCAGCAGTTTGGGAGGGACTAGCGGGAGTGGTGAGCAGTTCTTC,TRBD2,TRBJ2-1,few,TRBV12-3/TRBV12-4
CASSIGEASNSYNEQFF,TGTGCCAGTAGTATTGGGGAGGCGAGTAACTCCTACAATGAGCAGTTCTTC,-,TRBJ2-1,few,TRBV19
CASSQDGRGGTEQFF,TGTGCCAGCAGCCAAGATGGAAGGGGGGGGACTGAGCAGTTCTTC,-,TRBJ2-1,few,TRBV4-2
CASSRQGAADTQYF,TGTGCCAGCAGCCGACAGGGGGCTGCAGATACGCAGTATTTT,TRBD1,TRBJ2-3,many,TRBV12-3/TRBV12-4
CASSLVVRNEQFF,TGTGCCAGCAGCTTAGTGGTGAGGAATGAGCAGTTCTTC,-,TRBJ2-1,few,TRBV7-6
CASSSGIGQPQHF,TGTGCCAGCAGTTCGGGGATCGGGCAGCCCCAGCATTTT,-,TRBJ1-5,few,TRBV5-6
CASRRASGGKLFF,TGTGCCAGTCGTAGGGCCAGCGGGGGAAAACTGTTTTTT,-,TRBJ1-4,-,TRBV19
CASSPGQPGEQFF,TGCGCCAGCAGCCCTGGGCAGCCTGGTGAGCAGTTCTTC,-,TRBJ2-1,few,TRBV5-1
CASSHPSRGRLEQFF,TGCGCCAGCAGCCACCCCTCCCGGGGCCGACTTGAGCAGTTCTTC,-,TRBJ2-1,few,TRBV4-1
CASSLALGGLGFF,TGTGCCAGCAGCTTAGCCCTAGGCGGCCTGGGGTTCTTC,-,TRBJ2-1,-,TRBV7-9
CSVRQGGSQPQHF,TGCAGCGTTAGACAGGGAGGGAGTCAGCCCCAGCATTTT,TRBD1,TRBJ1-5,-,TRBV29-1
CASSYSVRDYSYEQYF,TGTGCCAGCAGTTACTCGGTCCGGGACTACTCCTACGAGCAGTACTTC,TRBD2,TRBJ2-7,-,TRBV6-5
CATTPGTGASNEQFF,TGTGCCACCACCCCCGGGACTGGGGCGAGCAATGAGCAGTTCTTC,-,TRBJ2-1,-,TRBV15
CASSLQTPAVGYGYTF,TGTGCCAGCAGCTTACAGACCCCCGCAGTAGGCTATGGCTACACCTTC,-,TRBJ1-2,-,TRBV6-5
CAICRGAQETQYF,TGTGCCATCTGCCGGGGGGCCCAGGAGACCCAGTACTTC,-,TRBJ2-5,few,TRBV10-3
CASRRGAFDEQFF,TGTGCCAGCAGGCGGGGGGCGTTCGATGAGCAGTTCTTC,TRBD2,TRBJ2-1,-,TRBV3-1
CASSLLPSGIYNEQFF,TGTGCCAGCAGCTTACTTCCTAGCGGGATCTACAATGAGCAGTTCTTC,TRBD2,TRBJ2-1,-,TRBV5-5
CSALTPTQETQYF,TGCAGTGCCCTGACACCCACTCAAGAGACCCAGTACTTC,-,TRBJ2-5,-,TRBV20-1
CSATRTSGQETQYF,TGCAGTGCTACCAGGACTAGCGGGCAAGAGACCCAGTACTTC,TRBD2,TRBJ2-5,few,TRBV20-1
CASSTLGTGINGYTF,TGTGCCAGCAGCACACTGGGGACAGGGATCAATGGCTACACCTTC,TRBD1,TRBJ1-2,many,TRBV7-9
CASSLGQASGTEAFF,TGTGCCAGCAGTTTGGGGCAGGCCTCGGGGACTGAAGCTTTCTTT,-,TRBJ1-1,-,TRBV12-3/TRBV12-4
CASTPNKNIQYF,TGTGCCAGCACCCCAAACAAAAACATTCAGTACTTC,-,TRBJ2-4,-,TRBV28
CASSVLTSDTANTGELFF,TGTGCCAGTAGTGTACTAACGTCGGACACCGCGAACACCGGGGAGCTGTTTTTT,-,TRBJ2-2,-,TRBV19
CASSPGTYTEAFF,TGTGCCAGCAGCCCCGGTACGTACACTGAAGCTTTCTTT,-,TRBJ1-1,few,TRBV3-1
CAISPGQGETGELFF,TGTGCCATCAGTCCGGGACAGGGGGAAACCGGGGAGCTGTTTTTT,TRBD1,TRBJ2-2,-,TRBV10-3
CASRERAGGAYTQYF,TGTGCCAGCAGGGAAAGAGCGGGGGGAGCCTATACGCAGTATTTT,TRBD2,TRBJ2-3,few,TRBV12-3/TRBV12-4
CASSGLAGDPPPTDTQYF,TGTGCCAGCAGCGGACTAGCGGGAGATCCACCCCCCACAGATACGCAGTATTTT,TRBD2,TRBJ2-3,-,TRBV4-2
CATIGQEPRNEQFF,TGTGCCACGATAGGACAGGAGCCCCGCAATGAGCAGTTCTTC,TRBD1,TRBJ2-1,-,TRBV24-1
CASSLWTDTQYF,TGTGCCAGCAGCTTATGGACAGATACGCAGTATTTT,-,TRBJ2-3,few,TRBV7-8
CSAIGTSGVETQYF,TGCAGTGCTATAGGCACTAGCGGGGTTGAGACCCAGTACTTC,TRBD2,TRBJ2-5,-,TRBV20-1
CASSPVGRALGETQYF,TGCGCCAGCAGCCCGGTGGGGCGGGCCCTTGGGGAGACCCAGTACTTC,-,TRBJ2-5,-,TRBV5-1
CASSARGQLSTDTQYF,TGTGCCAGCAGTGCCCGGGGACAGCTCAGCACAGATACGCAGTATTTT,TRBD1,TRBJ2-3,-,TRBV2
CASSASRSPGQYF,TGTGCCAGCAGTGCTTCTAGATCCCCCGGGCAGTACTTC,-,TRBJ2-7,-,TRBV12-3/TRBV12-4
CASSQKGTGSRPWFF,TGTGCCAGCAGCCAAAAAGGGACAGGGTCAAGGCCTTGGTTCTTC,TRBD1,TRBJ2-1,-,TRBV14
CSARVRGRPGNEQFF,TGCAGTGCTAGGGTGCGGGGCAGACCAGGGAATGAGCAGTTCTTC,-,TRBJ2-1,-,TRBV20-1
CASSLQAPEIRFF,TGTGCCAGCAGCTTACAAGCACCAGAAATTCGGTTCTTC,-,TRBJ2-1,few,TRBV7-2
CATSDRGGATDTQYF,TGTGCCACCAGTGATCGGGGCGGAGCCACAGATACGCAGTATTTT,-,TRBJ2-3,few,TRBV24-1
CASREIAGGPSYEQYF,TGTGCCAGCAGGGAAATAGCGGGAGGGCCTTCGTACGAGCAGTACTTC,TRBD2,TRBJ2-7,-,TRBV12-3/TRBV12-4
CASRYNRDTTEAFF,TGTGCCAGCAGGTATAACCGGGACACCACTGAAGCTTTCTTT,-,TRBJ1-1,-,TRBV2
CASSYQSSVSYEQYF,TGTGCCAGCAGTTACCAGTCTAGCGTCTCCTACGAGCAGTACTTC,-,TRBJ2-7,few,TRBV6-5
CASSLRKSLGTDTQYF,TGTGCCAGCAGTTTGAGAAAGAGTCTTGGCACAGATACGCAGTATTTT,-,TRBJ2-3,-,TRBV28
CATSDPTGPHEQFF,TGTGCCACCAGTGACCCGACAGGACCCCATGAGCAGTTCTTC,-,TRBJ2-1,-,TRBV24-1
CASSKAPQNGAETEAFF,TGTGCCAGCAGCAAAGCGCCCCAGAATGGGGCGGAAACTGAAGCTTTCTTT,-,TRBJ1-1,-,TRBV21-1
CASSGFLGTTSIAFF,TGCGCCAGCAGTGGCTTCCTGGGGACAACTTCAATAGCTTTCTTT,-,TRBJ1-1,-,TRBV10-1
CSAYRGRRGPEAFF,TGCAGTGCTTACAGGGGGCGTCGTGGCCCTGAAGCTTTCTTT,TRBD1,TRBJ1-1,-,TRBV20-1
CASSSTYPVGRVTQYF,TGTGCCAGCAGCTCGACCTATCCGGTGGGGCGGGTTACGCAGTATTTT,-,TRBJ2-3,-,TRBV11-2
CASSPGLRTGIANEQFF,TGTGCCAGCAGCCCGGGTCTGAGGACGGGGATAGCCAATGAGCAGTTCTTC,-,TRBJ2-1,few,TRBV14
CASSQDRGGGETQYF,TGTGCCAGCAGCCAGGACAGGGGAGGAGGAGAGACCCAGTACTTC,TRBD1,TRBJ2-5,few,TRBV7-8
CASSTATGTMNTEAFF,TGTGCCAGCAGCACGGCGACAGGGACCATGAACACTGAAGCTTTCTTT,TRBD1,TRBJ1-1,few,TRBV28
CASSPPGEGTGELFF,TGTGCCAGCAGCCCCCCTGGGGAGGGAACCGGGGAGCTGTTTTTT,TRBD2,TRBJ2-2,-,TRBV12-3/TRBV12-4
CASSPRGLSDGYTF,TGTGCCAGCAGTCCCCGGGGGTTAAGTGATGGCTACACCTTC,-,TRBJ1-2,few,TRBV12-3/TRBV12-4